These 13 T cell receptor beta chains were all obtained from the same sample, sequenced in a study of CD8+CD57+ T cells in acquired aplastic anemia. The sequenced patients had an expansion of CD8+CD57+ cells seen by flow cytometry. The template for TCR beta VDJ and CDR3 sequence profiling was genomic DNA. Using its own MiXCR run on the reads, TCRdb lists one record per CDR3 protein. Of under 200,000 distinct CDR3 sequences in the sample, around half were seen once. The sample taken for sequencing was sorted CD4+, CD8+, or CD8+CD57+ T cells (not recorded which) from PBMCs. Receptors were obtained from a human donor with aplastic anemia.

V is TRBV6-1 and J is TRBJ2-3; 7 bases line up with TRBD2. The CDR3 length is 17 residues. The germline V gene encodes CDR1 MNHNS and CDR2 SASEGT. V was clipped by 2 bases and J by 7 bases; unmatched bases: 15. The chain's CDR3 is CASSEIHGDYLVYTQYF. CDR3 DNA sequence: TGTGCCAGCAGTGAAATACACGGGGACTATCTTGTCTATACGCAGTATTTT.

The chain links TRBV20-1 to TRBJ1-1, with unresolved D. CDR3 size: 13 residues. With 3 bases removed from V and 7 bases from J, the gap between germline ends came to 15 bases. Germline lookup yields CDR1 DFQATT and CDR2 SNEGSKA (reference sequence). CDR3 sequence reads: CSASPTLRGEAFF. The CDR3 region has the DNA TGCAGTGCTAGTCCGACCCTGCGCGGTGAAGCTTTCTTT.

The genes are TRBV20-1 and TRBJ2-1; a weak D match, TRBD2 (5 bases). V was cut by 5 bases and J by 3 bases, with 8 bases left in between. CDR3 length: 12 amino acids. Per germline, CDR1 DFQATT and CDR2 SNEGSKA (reference sequence). CDR3 nucleotide sequence: TGCAGTGCTTATCGGGACTACAATGAGCAGTTCTTC. It translates to CSAYRDYNEQFF.

The rearrangement uses TRBV9 and TRBJ2-2, with no clear D. V lost 2 bases to trimming and J lost 3 bases, with 5 bases between them. There are 13 residues in the CDR3. The germline V gene has CDR1 SGDLS and CDR2 YYNGEE. CDR3 residues: CASSVLDTGELFF. CDR3 sequence (DNA): TGTGCCAGCAGCGTTCTGGACACCGGGGAGCTGTTTTTT.

This clonotype was seen a handful of times. CDR3 bases: TGCGCCAGCAGCTTGAGTAGACAGACCGGGGAGCTGTTTTTT. It specifies CASSLSRQTGELFF. The rearrangement links TRBV5-1 to TRBJ2-2; D possibly corresponds to TRBD1 (5 bases). The CDR3 extends over 14 amino acids. V lost 1 base to trimming and J lost 5 bases, with 9 bases between them. Looked up from germline, CDR1 is SGHRS and CDR2 is YFSETQ. Using reference TRBV5-1 and TRBJ2-2 for the parts outside the CDR3, the full variable domain is KAGVTQTPRYLIKTRGQQVTLSCSPISGHRSVSWYQQTPGQGLQFLFEYFSETQRNKGNFPGRFSGRQFSNSRSEMNVSTLELGDSALYLCASSLSRQTGELFFGEGSRLTVL.

This clonotype was detected many times. This chain links TRBV19 with TRBJ2-1, with TRBD2 matching 10 bases. Trimming at V came to 5 bases and at J to 9 bases, leaving 13 bases not matched to a gene. This CDR3 is 16 amino acids long. The germline gives CDR1 LNHDA, CDR2 SQIVND (reference sequence). CDR3 nucleotide sequence: TGTGCCAGTAGTCCCGACGCTAGCGGGAGATTGGGTGAGCAGTTCTTC. It yields the protein CASSPDASGRLGEQFF.

The chain links TRBV11-3 to TRBJ1-6; D not resolved. The CDR3 contains 12 residues. The ends were cut back, 5 bases at V and 4 bases at J, with 3 bases in the middle. Germline assignment: CDR1 SGHNT and CDR2 YENEEA. CDR3 DNA: TGTGCCAGCAGCGAATATAATTCACCCCTCCACTTT. This translates into CASSEYNSPLHF.

The J gene is TRBJ1-1, the V gene TRBV20-1; D not resolved. Germline V CDR1 and CDR2: DFQATT, SNEGSKA (reference sequence). The CDR3 sequence is 8 residues long. Here the CDR3 reads CRVSEAFF. For the CDR3, the DNA is TGCAGGGTGTCTGAAGCTTTCTTT.

V is TRBV20-1 and J is TRBJ2-7; no firm D call. This CDR3 has 11 residues. Germline loops: CDR1 DFQATT, CDR2 SNEGSKA (reference sequence). Deletions cut 6 bases from V and 3 bases from J, with 9 bases between. The CDR3 DNA reads TGCAGTGCGGCATGGAACTACGAGCAGTACTTC. Its translation is CSAAWNYEQYF.

V usage is TRBV29-1 and J usage is TRBJ1-1; possibly TRBD1 for D (6 bases). Germline CDR1 and CDR2: SQVTM and ANQGSEA. The length of the CDR3 is 13 residues. The CDR3, as DNA: TGCATCACTCAGGGACACCCAAACACTGAAGCTTTCTTT. Translation: CITQGHPNTEAFF.

Only a few counts were recorded for this clonotype. This chain uses TRBV11-2 with TRBJ2-7, with 9 bases fitting TRBD2. This CDR3 is 14 amino acids long. From germline, CDR1 is SGHAT and CDR2 FQNNGV. V was clipped by 8 bases and J by 4 bases; unmatched bases: 9. The CDR3 DNA sequence: TGTGCCAGCTCCGGACTAGCGACAAGATACGAGCAGTACTTC. Translated, it gives CASSGLATRYEQYF.

The genes are TRBV2 and TRBJ2-2; D perhaps matches TRBD1 (8 bases). CDR3 length equals 13 residues. V lost 6 bases and J lost 6, with 11 bases in between. Germline CDR1 reads SNHLY; CDR2 reads FYNNEI. The CDR3 here is CASRTGGAGELFF. The DNA of the CDR3 is TGTGCCAGCAGAACAGGGGGGGCCGGGGAGCTGTTTTTT.

The chain is built from TRBV10-3 and TRBJ1-5, with 8 bases aligning to TRBD1. The germline gives CDR1 ENHRY, CDR2 SYGVKD. The CDR3 has 16 amino acids. V was clipped by 0 bases and J by 7 bases; unmatched bases: 8. DNA for the CDR3: TGTGCCATCAGTGAGTCAGCGGGACAGGACGCCCAGCCCCAGCATTTT. Translation gives CAISESAGQDAQPQHF.